The TCR beta chain described here comes from a study of T cell changes during pregnancy in multiple sclerosis. The data were produced by immunoSEQ multiplex PCR, yet TCRdb's version contains in-frame clones alone and is incomplete. The data contain 45,000 to 65,000 clones, 80% to 95% of them singletons. The CDR3 length is 15 residues. The V gene end was trimmed by 7 bases and the J gene end by 0 bases; junction bases not matched to a gene: 9. Germline V gene sequence: CDR1 MNHNS, CDR2 SASEGT. The clonotype comes from a female donor with multiple sclerosis, enrolled in a pregnancy study. The genes are TRBV6-1 and TRBJ2-7; TRBD2 matches at 7 bases. The specimen comprised CD4+ T cells from peripheral blood mononuclear cells, sampled in the second trimester of pregnancy. The DNA of the CDR3 is TGTGCCAGCAAAGATAGCGGGTTCTCCTCCTACGAGCAGTACTTC. Protein product: CASKDSGFSSYEQYF.